These 10 T cell receptor beta chains came from one sample sequenced in a study of T cells in Graves' hyperthyroidism and ophthalmopathy. The source material, RNA transcripts, was used to amplify TCR beta CDR3 regions. An initial round of RT-PCR targeting the TCR CDR3 relied on the HTBI primer set. TCRdb re-called the multiplex PCR reads through MiXCR, storing one row per CDR3 protein. The table has hundreds of thousands of distinct CDR3 sequences, 14% to 15% seen once; the top ten hold roughly an eighth. The sample was blood. The receptors were gathered from a man younger than 35 with Graves' ophthalmopathy.

V gene TRBV14 combines with J gene TRBJ2-7; D might be TRBD1 (5 bases). V was cut by 5 bases and J by 9 bases, with 17 bases left in between. The germline gives CDR1 SGHDN, CDR2 FVKESK. The CDR3 has 13 residues. As DNA, the CDR3 is TGTGCCAGCAGCGGACAAAGTTGGGCGCCGCAGTACTTC. It yields the protein CASSGQSWAPQYF.

The sample holds many counts of this clonotype. The chain employs TRBV3-1 and TRBJ1-2; 7 bases are shared with TRBD1. Germline V gene lookup returns CDR1 LGHDT and CDR2 YNNKEL (reference sequence). Trimming at V came to 5 bases and at J to 7 bases, leaving 13 bases not matched to a gene. CDR3 size: 15 residues. CDR3 in DNA: TGTGCCAGCAGCACCCGACAGGGTCGAGGGGTTGGCTACACCTTC. Protein: CASSTRQGRGVGYTF. The full variable domain, with the rest looked up from reference TRBV3-1 and TRBJ1-2, is DTAVSQTPKYLVTQMGNDKSIKCEQNLGHDTMYWYKQDSKKFLKIMFSYNNKELIINETVPNRFSPKSPDKAHLNLHINSLELGDSAVYFCASSTRQGRGVGYTFGSGTRLTVV.

This clonotype showed up many times. The chain is built from TRBV5-1 and TRBJ1-1; 11 bases are shared with TRBD1. The CDR3 contains 15 residues. V lost 0 bases and J lost 5; bases outside the gene matches: 3. Germline V lookup: CDR1 SGHRS, CDR2 YFSETQ. DNA for the CDR3: TGCGCCAGCAGCTTGGCCGGGACAGGGGGAACTGAAGCTTTCTTT. Translating gives CASSLAGTGGTEAFF.

This clonotype has a count of ten or more. The J gene is TRBJ1-2, the V gene TRBV28; D uncertain. The CDR3 is 10 residues long. V gave up 6 bases and J gave up 4 bases, with 3 bases separating them. Germline CDR1 is MDHEN and CDR2 is SYDVKM. The CDR3 nucleotides are TGTGCCAGCAGGGCCTATGGCTACACCTTC. This translates into CASRAYGYTF.

The table lists this clonotype with a few counts. One base away lies a much larger clone, so this may be a sequencing read error. CDR3 coding DNA: TGTGCCTGGAGTGTGGGGGCCAAGAATGAGCAGTTCTTC. It encodes CAWSVGAKNEQFF. The rearrangement links TRBV30 to TRBJ2-1; D may be TRBD1 (6 bases). V lost 0 bases and J lost 7, with 10 bases in between. CDR3 length: 13 residues. The germline V gene has CDR1 GTSNPN and CDR2 SVGIG (reference sequence).

At least ten counts were recorded for this clonotype. The genes are TRBV20-1 and TRBJ2-5; D is ambiguous. Germline loops: CDR1 DFQATT, CDR2 SNEGSKA (reference sequence). V was trimmed by 1 base and J by 2 bases, leaving 8 bases between them. The CDR3 is 13 residues long. As DNA, the CDR3 is TGCAGTGCTAGAGCCCGCTTACAAGAGACCCAGTACTTC. Translating gives CSARARLQETQYF.

This clonotype was observed many times. The V call is TRBV7-9, the J call TRBJ2-7; TRBD1 aligns across 8 bases. There are 14 residues in the CDR3. Looked up from germline, CDR1 is SEHNR and CDR2 is FQNEAQ (reference sequence). With 3 bases clipped from V and 2 bases from J, the junction kept 3 bases outside the gene matches. DNA of the CDR3: TGTGCCAGCAGCTTCACAGGGGGGACCTACGAGCAGTACTTC. Translating it yields CASSFTGGTYEQYF.

This clonotype was observed at least ten times. This chain uses TRBV6-6 with TRBJ2-7; 10 bases match TRBD1. Germline trimming cut 2 bases from V and 4 bases from J; bases unmatched to any gene: 8. The CDR3 runs to 16 residues. Germline CDR1 reads MNHNY; CDR2 reads SVGAGI (reference sequence). CDR3 residues: CASSYRDRGFWYEQYF. DNA for the CDR3: TGTGCCAGCAGTTACCGGGACAGGGGATTTTGGTACGAGCAGTACTTC.

This rearrangement joins TRBV3-1 to TRBJ2-1; 10 bases are shared with TRBD2. Germline CDR1 LGHDT, CDR2 YNNKEL (reference sequence). This CDR3 spans 18 amino acids. With V trimmed by 3 bases and J by 2 bases, 10 bases remained unmatched. The CDR3, as DNA: TGTGCCAGCAGCCATAGTTCTAGCGGGGGTATAACCTACAATGAGCAGTTCTTC. Encoded protein: CASSHSSSGGITYNEQFF.

The CDR3 loop reads CASSAERASYEQYF. For the CDR3, the DNA is TGTGCCAGCAGCGCAGAGCGGGCCTCCTACGAGCAGTACTTC. This chain links TRBV7-2 with TRBJ2-7; TRBD2 is a possible D gene (6 bases). Deletions cut 5 bases from V and 0 bases from J, with 11 bases between. The V gene's germline CDR1 is SGHTA and CDR2 FQGNSA. The CDR3 is 14 amino acids.